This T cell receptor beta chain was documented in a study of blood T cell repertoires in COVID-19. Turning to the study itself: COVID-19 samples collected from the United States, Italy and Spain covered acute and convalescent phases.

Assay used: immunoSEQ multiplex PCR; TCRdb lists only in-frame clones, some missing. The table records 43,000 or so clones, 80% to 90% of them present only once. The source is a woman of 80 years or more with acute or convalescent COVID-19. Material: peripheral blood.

For the CDR3, the DNA is TGCGCCAGCAGCCATATAACTAGAGCTGGGGCCAACGTCCTGACTTTC. It codes for CASSHITRAGANVLTF. V and J are TRBV4-1 and TRBJ2-6; D might be TRBD2 (5 bases). The CDR3 length is 16 residues. Germline CDR1 MGHRA, CDR2 YSYEKL. Trimming removed 3 bases from V and 2 bases from J, with 11 bases in between.